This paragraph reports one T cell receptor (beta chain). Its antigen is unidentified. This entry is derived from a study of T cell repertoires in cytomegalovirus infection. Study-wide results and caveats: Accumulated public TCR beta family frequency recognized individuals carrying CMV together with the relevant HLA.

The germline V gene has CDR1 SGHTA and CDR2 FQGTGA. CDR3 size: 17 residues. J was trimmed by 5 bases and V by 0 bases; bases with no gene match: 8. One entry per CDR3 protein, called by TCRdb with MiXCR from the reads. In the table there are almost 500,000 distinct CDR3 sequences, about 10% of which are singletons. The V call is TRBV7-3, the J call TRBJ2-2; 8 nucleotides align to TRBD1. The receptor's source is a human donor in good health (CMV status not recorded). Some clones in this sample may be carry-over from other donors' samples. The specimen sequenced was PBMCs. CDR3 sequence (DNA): TGTGCCAGCAGCTTAACCGGTACAGGGGGACGAACCGGGGAGCTGTTTTTT. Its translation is CASSLTGTGGRTGELFF.